Presented here are 23 T cell receptor beta chains from one specimen sequenced in a study of response to subunit inactivated influenza vaccine. Using its own MiXCR run on the RT-PCR reads, TCRdb lists one record per CDR3 protein. The table has 750,000 to 850,000 distinct CDR3 sequences, around 20% seen once. The sample was PBMCs from blood, taken 4 to 6 days after vaccination. These receptor sequences come from a man aged 45 to 65 who received an inactivated influenza vaccine.

In its sample, this clonotype was seen a few times. The V call is TRBV7-2, the J call TRBJ2-3; D gene uncertain. The V and J ends lost 3 bases and 2 bases respectively, with 9 bases between them. The CDR3 sequence is 14 residues long. CDR1 SGHTA and CDR2 FQGNSA come from the germline V gene. This chain's CDR3 is CASSFVGHTDTQYF. CDR3 in DNA: TGTGCCAGCAGCTTTGTGGGTCACACAGATACGCAGTATTTT.

Only one count was recorded for this clonotype. The gene calls are TRBV28 and TRBJ2-7, with 10 bases lining up with TRBD1. CDR1 is MDHEN, CDR2 SYDVKM, per germline. This CDR3 spans 16 amino acids. V gave up 6 bases and J gave up 3 bases; unmatched junction bases: 11. For the CDR3, the DNA is TGTGCCAGCAGATATGTTTCCGGGACAGGGGACTACGAGCAGTACTTC. It translates to CASRYVSGTGDYEQYF.

The table lists this clonotype with many counts. V gene TRBV5-1 combines with J gene TRBJ1-4, with D unclear. In germline, CDR1 is SGHRS, CDR2 YFSETQ. The V and J ends lost 0 bases and 0 bases respectively, with 9 bases between them. This CDR3 is built from 16 residues. The CDR3 sequence: CASSLVGFATNEKLFF. The CDR3 bases are TGCGCCAGCAGCTTGGTTGGATTTGCAACTAATGAAAAACTGTTTTTT. Full variable domain (rest looked up from reference TRBV5-1 and TRBJ1-4): KAGVTQTPRYLIKTRGQQVTLSCSPISGHRSVSWYQQTPGQGLQFLFEYFSETQRNKGNFPGRFSGRQFSNSRSEMNVSTLELGDSALYLCASSLVGFATNEKLFFGSGTQLSVL.

V gene TRBV20-1 combines with J gene TRBJ2-7; 7 nucleotides agree with TRBD1. V dropped 6 bases and J dropped 9; count of bases not matched to a gene: 5. The CDR3 sequence is 10 residues long. Germline V CDR1 and CDR2: DFQATT, SNEGSKA (reference sequence). In DNA form, the CDR3 reads TGCAGTGCAGGGGACAGACTGCAGTACTTC. Translating it yields CSAGDRLQYF.

This clonotype was observed a few times. This chain connects TRBV9 to TRBJ1-1; weak D call: TRBD1 (5 bases). The ends were cut back, 0 bases at V and 12 bases at J, with 21 bases in the middle. From germline, CDR1 is SGDLS and CDR2 YYNGEE. The CDR3 runs to 15 residues. In nucleotides, the CDR3 is TGTGCCAGCAGCGTAGATTTTCGCGGGGCGCAGCCCACTTTCTTT. Protein: CASSVDFRGAQPTFF.

The J gene is TRBJ1-1, the V gene TRBV5-1; D is uncertain. CDR1 and CDR2 from the germline V gene are SGHRS and YFSETQ. V was shortened by 0 bases and J by 5 bases, with 14 bases between the two germline ends. The CDR3 loop spans 15 amino acids. CDR3: CASSLVSSPGTEAFF. The CDR3 coding sequence is TGCGCCAGCAGCTTGGTCTCCAGCCCCGGGACTGAAGCTTTCTTT. The full variable domain, its missing parts supplied by reference TRBV5-1 and TRBJ1-1, is KAGVTQTPRYLIKTRGQQVTLSCSPISGHRSVSWYQQTPGQGLQFLFEYFSETQRNKGNFPGRFSGRQFSNSRSEMNVSTLELGDSALYLCASSLVSSPGTEAFFGQGTRLTVV.

This clonotype has more than one count but fewer than ten. This chain connects TRBV2 to TRBJ2-7; the D is unclear. The germline gives CDR1 SNHLY, CDR2 FYNNEI. Trimming removed 4 bases from V and 2 bases from J, with 9 bases in between. The CDR3 length is 13 residues. CDR3 in DNA: TGTGCCAGCAGTGTGATCGGTCCCTACGAGCAGTACTTC. Protein product: CASSVIGPYEQYF.

This clonotype appeared many times. The chain uses TRBV27 and TRBJ2-1; 13 nucleotides match TRBD2. CDR1 MNHEY and CDR2 SMNVEV come from the germline V gene (reference sequence). The CDR3 length is 16 residues. J gave up 4 bases and V 4 bases, and 4 bases lay outside the gene matches. CDR3 nucleotides: TGTGCCAGCAGTTCAGGGACTAGCGGGGTGTACAATGAGCAGTTCTTC. Protein sequence: CASSSGTSGVYNEQFF.

This clonotype was counted a few times. The chain carries TRBV10-3 and TRBJ2-7; no definite D call. The CDR3 is made up of 12 amino acids. Germline CDR1 reads ENHRY; CDR2 reads SYGVKD. The V end lost 5 bases, the J end lost 4 bases, and 9 bases lay between the germline ends. The CDR3 DNA follows: TGTGCCATCAGTAGTTTCCCTTACGAGCAGTACTTC. This sequence encodes CAISSFPYEQYF.

V usage is TRBV19 and J usage is TRBJ2-3, with D unclear. The better agreement between TRBJ1-5 and the DNA end casts doubt on the J call. Germline CDR1 reads LNHDA; CDR2 reads SQIVND (reference sequence). The CDR3 is made up of 16 amino acids. In DNA form, the CDR3 reads TGTGCCAGTAGGGCTATCGGGCTAGCGGGTCCAGATACGCAGCATTTT. Its protein product is CASRAIGLAGPDTQHF.

The V call is TRBV20-1, the J call TRBJ2-1, with 13 bases aligning to TRBD2. V lost 6 bases and J lost 7; bases outside the gene matches: 6. The CDR3 runs 14 residues. CDR1 and CDR2 (germline): DFQATT, SNEGSKA (reference sequence). The CDR3 sequence: CSAVLAGGINEQFF. For the CDR3, the DNA is TGCAGTGCAGTACTAGCGGGAGGGATTAATGAGCAGTTCTTC.

There are a few counts of this clonotype. The chain couples TRBV19 to TRBJ2-1; D is uncertain. Trimming removed 1 base at V and 5 bases at J, with 18 bases between. This CDR3 has 17 residues. The germline gives CDR1 LNHDA, CDR2 SQIVND (reference sequence). The CDR3 reads CASSIGLGALGDNEQFF. As DNA, the CDR3 is TGTGCCAGTAGTATAGGTCTGGGCGCCCTTGGGGACAATGAGCAGTTCTTC.

This clonotype was detected only a few times. This chain links TRBV5-1 with TRBJ2-2, with TRBD2 identical over 7 bases. CDR3 length equals 15 residues. The V gene's germline CDR1 is SGHRS and CDR2 YFSETQ. J gave up 3 bases and V 4 bases, and 6 bases lay outside the gene matches. This CDR3 is CASSKLATDTGELFF. CDR3 nucleotide sequence: TGCGCCAGCAGCAAACTAGCGACCGACACCGGGGAGCTGTTTTTT.

This clonotype was found many times. The chain uses TRBV20-1 and TRBJ2-7, with D tentatively TRBD1 or TRBD2 (5 bases each). CDR1 is DFQATT, CDR2 SNEGSKA, per germline (reference sequence). Between the trimmed V and J ends, which lost 7 bases and 0 bases, there was a span of 13 bases. The CDR3 has 13 residues. Here the CDR3 reads CSVPGRNSYEQYF. DNA of the CDR3: TGCAGTGTTCCGGGGCGGAACTCCTACGAGCAGTACTTC.

The CDR3 DNA sequence: TGTGCCAGCAGCCGTTACCCCGGGACGGATAATTCACCCCTCCACTTT. This gives the protein CASSRYPGTDNSPLHF. V and J are TRBV12-3 or TRBV12-4 and TRBJ1-6; possibly TRBD1 for D (5 bases). The V and J ends lost 6 bases and 5 bases respectively, with 17 bases between them. The CDR3 is made up of 16 amino acids.

This clonotype was recorded a few times. This sequence joins TRBV5-5 and TRBJ2-1, with 8 bases aligning to TRBD2. The CDR3 length is 15 residues. The junction had 8 bases not matched to a gene; V was cut back by 4 bases and J by 5 bases. The germline V gene has CDR1 SGHKS and CDR2 YYEKEE (reference sequence). CDR3 loop: CASSRTGGADNEQFF. The CDR3 DNA follows: TGTGCCAGCAGCCGAACCGGGGGGGCTGACAATGAGCAGTTCTTC.

This clonotype was observed many times. The chain is built from TRBV5-5 and TRBJ2-5, with 7 bases lining up with TRBD2. V shed 3 bases, J shed 2 bases, and the junction held 4 bases outside the gene matches. The CDR3 runs 14 residues. Germline V CDR1 and CDR2: SGHKS, YYEKEE (reference sequence). The CDR3 DNA sequence: TGTGCCAGCAGCTCCCGGGACTATCAAGAGACCCAGTACTTC. Translating gives CASSSRDYQETQYF.

The rearrangement uses TRBV20-1 and TRBJ2-1; 12 bases match TRBD2. CDR1 is DFQATT, CDR2 SNEGSKA, per germline (reference sequence). The CDR3 is made up of 16 amino acids. After removal of 0 bases from V and 2 bases from J, the junction contained 2 bases not matched to a gene. The chain's CDR3 is CSARDPSGRAYNEQFF. In DNA form, the CDR3 reads TGCAGTGCTAGAGACCCTAGCGGGAGGGCCTACAATGAGCAGTTCTTC.

This clonotype has at least ten counts. The chain combines TRBV7-9 with TRBJ1-6; no reliable D call. V was pared by 6 bases and J by 7 bases, with 10 bases between. This CDR3 is 13 amino acids long. The germline V gene encodes CDR1 SEHNR and CDR2 FQNEAQ (reference sequence). The CDR3 is CASSPDGNSPLHF. The CDR3 nucleotides are TGTGCCAGCAGTCCGGATGGGAATTCACCCCTCCACTTT.

This rearrangement joins TRBV6-2 or TRBV6-3 to TRBJ2-1; 7 nucleotides line up with TRBD1. This CDR3 region has 14 residues. The germline CDR1 and CDR2 sequences are MNHEY and SVGEGT. After removal of 6 bases from V and 4 bases from J, the junction contained 6 bases not matched to a gene. The chain's CDR3 is CASRLTGKYNEQFF. The DNA for the CDR3 is TGTGCCAGCAGACTGACAGGGAAATACAATGAGCAGTTCTTC.

This clonotype was seen only a few times. The rearrangement links TRBV5-1 to TRBJ2-1; 8 bases fit TRBD1. CDR3 length equals 15 residues. Germline V gives CDR1 SGHRS, CDR2 YFSETQ. V lost 3 bases to trimming and J lost 9 bases; unmatched junction nucleotides: 11. CDR3 amino acids: CASSYDPGQGGEQFF. CDR3 in DNA: TGCGCCAGCAGCTACGATCCTGGACAGGGTGGTGAGCAGTTCTTC.

The chain links TRBV28 to TRBJ2-7, with D possibly being TRBD1 or TRBD2 (6 bases each). Germline CDR1 reads MDHEN; CDR2 reads SYDVKM. There are 15 residues in the CDR3. The ends were cut back, 1 base at V and 4 bases at J, with 14 bases in the middle. CDR3 loop: CASSLYRGGLYEQYF. The CDR3 DNA is TGTGCCAGCAGTTTATATAGAGGGGGGCTTTACGAGCAGTACTTC.

The chain combines TRBV12-3 or TRBV12-4 with TRBJ2-5; D is perhaps TRBD1 (6 bases). This CDR3 has 15 amino acids. Trimming cost V 5 bases and J 2 bases, with 15 bases left between them. For the CDR3, the DNA is TGTGCCAGCAGTCCTACGACAGGTCCTCAAGAGACCCAGTACTTC. This encodes CASSPTTGPQETQYF.